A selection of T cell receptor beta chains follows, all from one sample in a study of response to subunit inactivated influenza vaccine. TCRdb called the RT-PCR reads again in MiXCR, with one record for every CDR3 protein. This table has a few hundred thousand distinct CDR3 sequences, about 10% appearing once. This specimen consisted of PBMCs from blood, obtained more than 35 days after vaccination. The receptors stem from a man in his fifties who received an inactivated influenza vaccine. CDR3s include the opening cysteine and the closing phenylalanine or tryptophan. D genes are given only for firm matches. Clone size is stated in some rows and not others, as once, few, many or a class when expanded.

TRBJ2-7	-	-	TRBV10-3	CAISGGGTAYEQYF	TGTGCCATCAGTGGAGGCGGGACAGCCTACGAGCAGTACTTC
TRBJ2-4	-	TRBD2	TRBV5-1	CASSLGGLSGNIQYF	TGCGCCAGCAGTCTCGGGGGACTATCTGGGAACATTCAGTACTTC
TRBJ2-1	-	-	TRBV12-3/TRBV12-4	CASSRTAGSYNEQFF	TGTGCCAGCAGTCGGACGGCAGGTTCCTACAATGAGCAGTTCTTC
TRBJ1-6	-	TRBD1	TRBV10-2	CASRDSYNSPLHF	TGCGCCAGCCGGGACAGCTATAATTCACCCCTCCACTTT
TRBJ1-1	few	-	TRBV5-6	CASSPMEVGTEAFF	TGTGCCAGCAGCCCCATGGAGGTAGGCACTGAAGCTTTCTTT
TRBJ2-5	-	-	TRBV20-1	CSARDRNSQETQYF	TGCAGTGCTAGAGATCGAAACAGCCAAGAGACCCAGTACTTC
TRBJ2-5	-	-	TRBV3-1	CASSQLTSFPQETQYF	TGTGCCAGCAGCCAACTTACTAGCTTCCCCCAAGAGACCCAGTACTTC
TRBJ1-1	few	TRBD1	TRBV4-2	CASSQVFEGAKNTEAFF	TGTGCCAGCAGCCAAGTCTTCGAGGGGGCGAAGAACACTGAAGCTTTCTTT
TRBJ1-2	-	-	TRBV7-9	CASRSDQVTNYGYTF	TGTGCCAGCAGGTCGGACCAGGTCACCAACTATGGCTACACCTTC
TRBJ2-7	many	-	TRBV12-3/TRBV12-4	CASSRGQISYEQYF	TGTGCCAGCAGCCGCGGACAGATCTCCTACGAGCAGTACTTC
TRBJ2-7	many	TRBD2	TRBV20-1	CSASPSGRGYEQYF	TGCAGTGCTAGTCCTAGCGGGAGAGGCTACGAGCAGTACTTC
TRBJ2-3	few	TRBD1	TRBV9	CASSSDRARRDTQYF	TGTGCCAGCAGTTCAGACAGGGCAAGAAGAGATACGCAGTATTTT